Given below is one TCR beta chain in context. This sample is part of a study of blood T cell repertoires in COVID-19. Study information: COVID-19 samples from acute and convalescent phases originated in the United States, Italy and Spain. T cells, B-cell-depleted T cells, or PBMCs supplied cDNA or gDNA.

Original methodology: Reference gene primer amplification gave estimated nucleated cell counts. Here immunoSEQ multiplex PCR was the method, and the copy in TCRdb shows in-frame clones only, minus some. V and J calls and clone size are given by that table; D and trimming were obtained from the DNA. The sample carries under 300,000 clones, roughly 86% recorded once. This CDR3 spans 14 amino acids. Trimming cost V 4 bases and J 10 bases; bases outside gene matches: 6. Germline V gene sequence: CDR1 SNHLY, CDR2 FYNNEI. The sequencing sample was made of peripheral blood. The V gene is TRBV2, the J gene TRBJ1-6; 8 bases are shared with TRBD1. The receptor was derived from an elderly man with acute or convalescent COVID-19. In DNA, the CDR3 is TGTGCCAGCAGTGTGGAGACAGGGGAATCACCCCTCCACTTT. This encodes CASSVETGESPLHF. The full variable domain, in which reference TRBV2 and TRBJ1-6 provide the parts outside the CDR3, is EPEVTQTPSHQVTQMGQEVILRCVPISNHLYFYWYRQILGQKVEFLVSFYNNEISEKSEIFDDQFSVERPDGSNFTLKIRSTKLEDSAMYFCASSVETGESPLHFGNGTRLTVT.